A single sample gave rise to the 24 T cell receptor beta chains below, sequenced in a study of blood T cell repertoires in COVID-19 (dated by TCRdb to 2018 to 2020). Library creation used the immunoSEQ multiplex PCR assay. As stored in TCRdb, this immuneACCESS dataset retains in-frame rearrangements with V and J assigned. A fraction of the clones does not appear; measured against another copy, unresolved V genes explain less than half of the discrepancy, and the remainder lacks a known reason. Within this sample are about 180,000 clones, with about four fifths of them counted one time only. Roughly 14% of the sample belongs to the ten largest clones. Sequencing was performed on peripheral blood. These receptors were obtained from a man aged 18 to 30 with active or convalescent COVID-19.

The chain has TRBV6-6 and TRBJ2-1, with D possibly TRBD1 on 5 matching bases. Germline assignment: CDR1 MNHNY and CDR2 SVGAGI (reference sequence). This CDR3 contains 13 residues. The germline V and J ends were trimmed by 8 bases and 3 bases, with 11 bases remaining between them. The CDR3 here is CASGPDSYNEQFF. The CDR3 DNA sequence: TGTGCCAGCGGTCCAGACAGCTACAATGAGCAGTTCTTC.

The CDR3: CASSFVKAGGLKSTDTQYF. CDR3 DNA sequence: TGTGCCAGCAGCTTCGTTAAGGCGGGGGGGCTAAAAAGCACAGATACGCAGTATTTT. The V call is TRBV11-3, the J call TRBJ2-3; 9 nucleotides align to TRBD2. Germline trimming cut 3 bases from V and 0 bases from J; bases unmatched to any gene: 13. The CDR3 has 19 residues. Per germline, CDR1 SGHNT and CDR2 YENEEA.

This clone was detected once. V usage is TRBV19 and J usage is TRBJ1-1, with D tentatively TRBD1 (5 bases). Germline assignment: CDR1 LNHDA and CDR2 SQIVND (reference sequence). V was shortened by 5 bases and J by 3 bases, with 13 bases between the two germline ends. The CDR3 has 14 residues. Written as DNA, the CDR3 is TGTGCCAGTAGTCATGCCGGGGGGGACACTGAAGCTTTCTTT. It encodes CASSHAGGDTEAFF.

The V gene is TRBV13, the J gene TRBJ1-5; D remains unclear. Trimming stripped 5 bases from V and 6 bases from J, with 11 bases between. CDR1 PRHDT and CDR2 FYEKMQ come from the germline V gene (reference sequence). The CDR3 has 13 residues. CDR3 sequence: CASSPGRAQPQHF. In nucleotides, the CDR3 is TGTGCCAGCAGCCCTGGGAGGGCTCAGCCCCAGCATTTT.

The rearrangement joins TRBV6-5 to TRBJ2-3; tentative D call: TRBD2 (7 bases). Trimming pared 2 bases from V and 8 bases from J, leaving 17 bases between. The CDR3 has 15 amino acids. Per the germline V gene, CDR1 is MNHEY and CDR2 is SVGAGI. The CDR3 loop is CASSYDGGPGSTQYF. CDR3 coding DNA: TGTGCCAGCAGTTACGACGGGGGGCCGGGGAGTACGCAGTATTTT.

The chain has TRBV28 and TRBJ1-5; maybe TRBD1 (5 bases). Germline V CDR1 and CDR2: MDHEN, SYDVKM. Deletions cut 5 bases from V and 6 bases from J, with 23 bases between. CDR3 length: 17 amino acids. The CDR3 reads CASSHTQGTPGAQPQHF. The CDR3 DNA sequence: TGTGCCAGCAGTCATACCCAGGGTACCCCGGGTGCTCAGCCCCAGCATTTT.

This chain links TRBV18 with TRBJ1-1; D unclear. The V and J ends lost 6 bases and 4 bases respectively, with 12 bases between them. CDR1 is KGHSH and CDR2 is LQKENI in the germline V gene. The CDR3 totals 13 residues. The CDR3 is CASSSAAITEAFF. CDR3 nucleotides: TGTGCCAGCTCGTCTGCCGCGATCACTGAAGCTTTCTTT. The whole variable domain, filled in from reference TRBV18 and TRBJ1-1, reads NAGVMQNPRHLVRRRGQEARLRCSPMKGHSHVYWYRQLPEEGLKFMVYLQKENIIDESGMPKERFSAEFPKEGPSILRIQQVVRGDSAAYFCASSSAAITEAFFGQGTRLTVV.

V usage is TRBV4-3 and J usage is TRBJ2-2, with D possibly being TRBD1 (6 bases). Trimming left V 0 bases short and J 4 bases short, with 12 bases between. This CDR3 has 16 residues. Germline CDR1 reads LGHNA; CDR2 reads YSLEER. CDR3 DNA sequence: TGCGCCAGCAGCCAAGATACAGGGTTTTCCACCGGGGAGCTGTTTTTT. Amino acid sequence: CASSQDTGFSTGELFF.

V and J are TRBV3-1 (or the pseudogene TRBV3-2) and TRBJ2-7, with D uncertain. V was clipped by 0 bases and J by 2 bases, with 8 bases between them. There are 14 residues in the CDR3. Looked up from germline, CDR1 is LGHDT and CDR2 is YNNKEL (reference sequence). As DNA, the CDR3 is TGTGCCAGCAGCCAAGATACCAGTCCCTACGAGCAGTACTTC. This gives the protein CASSQDTSPYEQYF.

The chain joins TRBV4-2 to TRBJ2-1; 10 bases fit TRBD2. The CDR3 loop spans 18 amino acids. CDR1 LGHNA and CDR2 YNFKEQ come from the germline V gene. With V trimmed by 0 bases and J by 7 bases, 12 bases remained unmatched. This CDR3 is CASSQDLSGRAGRNEQFF. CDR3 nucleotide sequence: TGTGCCAGCAGCCAAGATTTGAGCGGGAGGGCCGGAAGAAATGAGCAGTTCTTC.

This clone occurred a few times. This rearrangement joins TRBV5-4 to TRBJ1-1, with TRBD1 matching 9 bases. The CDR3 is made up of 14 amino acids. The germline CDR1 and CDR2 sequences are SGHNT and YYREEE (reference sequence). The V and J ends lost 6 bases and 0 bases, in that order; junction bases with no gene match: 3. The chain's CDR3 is CASMGQGLNTEAFF. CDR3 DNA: TGTGCCAGCATGGGACAGGGCCTGAACACTGAAGCTTTCTTT.

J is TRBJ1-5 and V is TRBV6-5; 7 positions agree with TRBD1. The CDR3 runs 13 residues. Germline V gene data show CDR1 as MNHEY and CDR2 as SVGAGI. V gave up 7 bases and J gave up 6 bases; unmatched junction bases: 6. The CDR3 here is CASTRGLGQPQHF. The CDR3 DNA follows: TGTGCCAGCACTAGGGGGCTGGGTCAGCCCCAGCATTTT.

CDR3 sequence reads: CASSYSGTDTQYF. In DNA form, the CDR3 reads TGTGCCAGCAGTTACAGCGGCACAGATACGCAGTATTTT. The chain employs TRBV6-5 and TRBJ2-3; unclear D gene. V lost 2 bases and J lost 1, with 4 bases in between. The CDR3 contains 13 residues. Germline V lookup: CDR1 MNHEY, CDR2 SVGAGI.

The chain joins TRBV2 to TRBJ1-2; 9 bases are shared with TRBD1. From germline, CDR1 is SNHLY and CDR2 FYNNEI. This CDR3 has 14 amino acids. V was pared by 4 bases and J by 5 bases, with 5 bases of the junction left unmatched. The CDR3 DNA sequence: TGTGCCAGCAGTGGGGACAGGGTAGGGTATGGCTACACCTTC. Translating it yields CASSGDRVGYGYTF.

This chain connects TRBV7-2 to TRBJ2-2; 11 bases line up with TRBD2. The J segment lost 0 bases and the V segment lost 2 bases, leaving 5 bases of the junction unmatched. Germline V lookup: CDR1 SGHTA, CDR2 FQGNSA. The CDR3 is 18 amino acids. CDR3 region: CASSLRVAGGPNTGELFF. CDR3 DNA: TGTGCCAGCAGCTTAAGAGTAGCGGGGGGGCCGAACACCGGGGAGCTGTTTTTT.

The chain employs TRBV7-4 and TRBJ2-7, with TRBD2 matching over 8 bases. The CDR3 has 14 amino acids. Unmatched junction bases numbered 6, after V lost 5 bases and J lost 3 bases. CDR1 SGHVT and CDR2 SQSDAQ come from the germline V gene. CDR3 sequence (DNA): TGTGCCAGCAGCATTAGCGGGATCCACTACGAGCAGTACTTC. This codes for CASSISGIHYEQYF. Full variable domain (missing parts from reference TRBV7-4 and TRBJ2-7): GAGVSQSPRYKVAKRGRDVALRCDSISGHVTLYWYRQTLGQGSEVLTYSQSDAQRDKSGRPSGRFSAERPERSVSTLKIQRTEQGDSAVYLCASSISGIHYEQYFGPGTRLTVT.

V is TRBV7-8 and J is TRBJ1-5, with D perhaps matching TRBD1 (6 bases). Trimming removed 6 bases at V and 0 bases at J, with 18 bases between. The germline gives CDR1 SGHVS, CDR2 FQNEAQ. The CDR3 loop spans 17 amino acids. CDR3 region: CASRSGTTDNSNQPQHF. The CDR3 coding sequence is TGTGCCAGCAGGTCCGGGACAACAGACAATAGCAATCAGCCCCAGCATTTT. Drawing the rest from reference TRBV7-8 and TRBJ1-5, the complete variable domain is GAGVSQSPRYKVAKRGQDVALRCDPISGHVSLFWYQQALGQGPEFLTYFQNEAQLDKSGLPSDRFFAERPEGSVSTLKIQRTQQEDSAVYLCASRSGTTDNSNQPQHFGDGTRLSIL.

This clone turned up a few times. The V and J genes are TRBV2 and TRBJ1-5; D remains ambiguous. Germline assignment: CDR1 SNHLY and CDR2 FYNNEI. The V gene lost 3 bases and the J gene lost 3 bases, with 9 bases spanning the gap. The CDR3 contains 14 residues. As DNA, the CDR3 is TGTGCCAGCAGTGATTACAGCCACAATCAGCCCCAGCATTTT. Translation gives CASSDYSHNQPQHF.

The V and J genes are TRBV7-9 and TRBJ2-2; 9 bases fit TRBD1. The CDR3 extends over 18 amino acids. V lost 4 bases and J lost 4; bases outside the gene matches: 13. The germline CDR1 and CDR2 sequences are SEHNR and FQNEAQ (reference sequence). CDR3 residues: CASSSKTTRQGGTGELFF. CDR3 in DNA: TGTGCCAGCAGCTCCAAAACCACCCGACAGGGGGGCACCGGGGAGCTGTTTTTT.

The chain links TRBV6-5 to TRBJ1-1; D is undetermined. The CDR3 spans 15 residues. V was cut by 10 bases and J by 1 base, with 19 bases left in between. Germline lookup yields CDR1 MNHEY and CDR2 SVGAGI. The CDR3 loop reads CATASPAKRNTEAFF. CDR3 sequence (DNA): TGTGCCACCGCGTCCCCCGCCAAGCGGAACACTGAAGCTTTCTTT.

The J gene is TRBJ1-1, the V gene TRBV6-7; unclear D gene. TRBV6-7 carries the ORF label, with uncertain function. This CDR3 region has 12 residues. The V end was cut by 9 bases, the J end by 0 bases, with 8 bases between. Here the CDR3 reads CARRVLNTEAFF. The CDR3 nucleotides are TGTGCCAGGAGGGTCTTGAACACTGAAGCTTTCTTT.

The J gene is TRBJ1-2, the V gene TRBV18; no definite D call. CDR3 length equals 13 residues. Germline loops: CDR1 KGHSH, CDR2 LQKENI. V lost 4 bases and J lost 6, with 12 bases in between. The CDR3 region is CASSQLTRDGYTF. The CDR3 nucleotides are TGTGCCAGCTCACAACTCACACGGGATGGCTACACCTTC.

CDR3 sequence (DNA): TGTGCCAGCAGCGTGGACCCGGGACAGGGCACCTACGAGCAGTACTTC. Its protein product is CASSVDPGQGTYEQYF. This chain connects TRBV9 to TRBJ2-7, with 9 bases aligning to TRBD1. Germline CDR1 and CDR2: SGDLS and YYNGEE. V lost 2 bases and J lost 2; bases outside the gene matches: 8. The CDR3 loop spans 16 amino acids.

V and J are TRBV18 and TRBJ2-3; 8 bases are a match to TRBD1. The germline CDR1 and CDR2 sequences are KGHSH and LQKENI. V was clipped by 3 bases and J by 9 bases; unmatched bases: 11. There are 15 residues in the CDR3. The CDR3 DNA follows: TGTGCCAGCTCACCTTCCGGACAGGGCCCAGGGACGCAGTATTTT. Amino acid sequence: CASSPSGQGPGTQYF.